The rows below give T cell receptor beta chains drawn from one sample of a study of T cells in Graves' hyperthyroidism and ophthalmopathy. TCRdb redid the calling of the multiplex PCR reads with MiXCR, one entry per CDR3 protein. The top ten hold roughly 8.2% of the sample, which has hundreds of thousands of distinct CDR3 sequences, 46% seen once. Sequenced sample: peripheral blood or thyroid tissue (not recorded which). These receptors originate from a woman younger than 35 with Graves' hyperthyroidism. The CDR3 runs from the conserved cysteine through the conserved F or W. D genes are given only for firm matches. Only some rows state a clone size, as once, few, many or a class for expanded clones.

CDR3 protein: CASSSRTGGMEPQHF; CDR3 DNA: TGTGCCAGCAGCTCCCGGACAGGGGGCATGGAGCCCCAGCATTTT; D gene: TRBD1; clone size: NA; J gene: TRBJ1-5; V gene: TRBV11-3
CDR3 protein: CSARRESGRAAGELFF; CDR3 DNA: TGCAGTGCTAGAAGGGAAAGCGGGAGGGCCGCCGGGGAGCTGTTTTTT; D gene: TRBD2; clone size: NA; J gene: TRBJ2-2; V gene: TRBV20-1
CDR3 protein: CASRRDREVNGELFF; CDR3 DNA: TGCGCCAGCAGACGGGACAGGGAGGTCAACGGGGAGCTGTTTTTT; D gene: TRBD1; clone size: few; J gene: TRBJ2-2; V gene: TRBV5-1
CDR3 protein: CASSSGTNSPLHF; CDR3 DNA: TGTGCCAGCAGTTCCGGGACAAACTCACCCCTCCACTTT; D gene: NA; clone size: NA; J gene: TRBJ1-6; V gene: TRBV6-5
CDR3 protein: CASSLGPNSEAFF; CDR3 DNA: TGTGCCAGCTCCCTCGGGCCTAACTCTGAAGCTTTCTTT; D gene: NA; clone size: NA; J gene: TRBJ1-1; V gene: TRBV12-3/TRBV12-4
CDR3 protein: CATSDGSRQGGQPQHF; CDR3 DNA: TGTGCCACCAGTGATGGTTCGCGACAGGGGGGGCAGCCCCAGCATTTT; D gene: TRBD1; clone size: NA; J gene: TRBJ1-5; V gene: TRBV24-1
CDR3 protein: CASSDAANYGYTF; CDR3 DNA: TGTGCCAGCAGTGACGCAGCTAACTATGGCTACACCTTC; D gene: NA; clone size: NA; J gene: TRBJ1-2; V gene: TRBV25-1
CDR3 protein: CATSDGLGANVLTF; CDR3 DNA: TGTGCCACCAGTGATGGTCTAGGGGCCAACGTCCTGACTTTC; D gene: NA; clone size: NA; J gene: TRBJ2-6; V gene: TRBV24-1
CDR3 protein: CASRENSNQPQHF; CDR3 DNA: TGTGCCAGCAGAGAAAATAGCAATCAGCCCCAGCATTTT; D gene: NA; clone size: many; J gene: TRBJ1-5; V gene: TRBV7-9
CDR3 protein: CASSLGRTLQETQYF; CDR3 DNA: TGTGCCAGCAGCTTGGGTCGGACACTTCAAGAGACCCAGTACTTC; D gene: NA; clone size: NA; J gene: TRBJ2-5; V gene: TRBV9
CDR3 protein: CASSLPTGVNTEAFF; CDR3 DNA: TGTGCCAGCAGCTTACCTACGGGGGTAAACACTGAAGCTTTCTTT; D gene: NA; clone size: many; J gene: TRBJ1-1; V gene: TRBV7-2
CDR3 protein: CASSPTGGERTEAFF; CDR3 DNA: TGCGCCAGCAGCCCAACAGGGGGCGAAAGGACTGAAGCTTTCTTT; D gene: TRBD1; clone size: NA; J gene: TRBJ1-1; V gene: TRBV5-1
CDR3 protein: CSVWTGETGELSW; CDR3 DNA: TGCAGCGTTTGGACAGGGGAGACCGGGGAGCTGTCTTGG; D gene: TRBD1; clone size: NA; J gene: TRBJ2-2; V gene: TRBV29-1
CDR3 protein: CASSPDRDSGNTIYF; CDR3 DNA: TGTGCCAGCAGCCCAGACCGAGACTCTGGAAACACCATATATTTT; D gene: NA; clone size: NA; J gene: TRBJ1-3; V gene: TRBV7-9
CDR3 protein: CASSEQGKETEAFF; CDR3 DNA: TGTGCCAGCAGCGAGCAGGGGAAGGAGACTGAAGCTTTCTTT; D gene: NA; clone size: NA; J gene: TRBJ1-1; V gene: TRBV12-3/TRBV12-4
CDR3 protein: CASSPGPGQGNEQYF; CDR3 DNA: TGTGCCAGTAGTCCGGGCCCGGGACAGGGAAACGAGCAGTACTTC; D gene: TRBD1; clone size: NA; J gene: TRBJ2-7; V gene: TRBV7-9
CDR3 protein: CASSQRGAVGYTF; CDR3 DNA: TGTGCCAGCAGCCAAAGGGGGGCGGTCGGCTACACCTTC; D gene: NA; clone size: NA; J gene: TRBJ1-2; V gene: TRBV7-9
CDR3 protein: CASSEALRTRGYTF; CDR3 DNA: TGTGCCAGCAGTGAAGCGCTTAGGACCAGAGGCTACACCTTC; D gene: NA; clone size: many; J gene: TRBJ1-2; V gene: TRBV2
CDR3 protein: CASSAGNEYPNYGYTF; CDR3 DNA: TGTGCCAGCAGCGCTGGGAATGAATATCCCAACTATGGCTACACCTTC; D gene: NA; clone size: NA; J gene: TRBJ1-2; V gene: TRBV7-9
CDR3 protein: CASSRSGAFQETQYF; CDR3 DNA: TGTGCCAGCAGCCGGTCTGGGGCTTTCCAAGAGACCCAGTACTTC; D gene: NA; clone size: many; J gene: TRBJ2-5; V gene: TRBV7-3
CDR3 protein: CASSLAYLGLAAYEQYF; CDR3 DNA: TGTGCCAGCAGCTTAGCTTACTTAGGACTAGCCGCCTACGAGCAGTACTTC; D gene: TRBD2; clone size: NA; J gene: TRBJ2-7; V gene: TRBV7-2
CDR3 protein: CASRTAGANVLTF; CDR3 DNA: TGCGCCAGCAGAACAGCGGGGGCCAACGTCCTGACTTTC; D gene: NA; clone size: few; J gene: TRBJ2-6; V gene: TRBV5-1
CDR3 protein: CASSKGSGETQYF; CDR3 DNA: TGTGCCAGCAGCAAGGGGAGCGGGGAGACCCAGTACTTC; D gene: NA; clone size: NA; J gene: TRBJ2-5; V gene: TRBV7-2
CDR3 protein: CASSQGRDSPLHF; CDR3 DNA: TGTGCCAGCAGCCAAGGCAGGGATTCACCCCTCCACTTT; D gene: NA; clone size: many; J gene: TRBJ1-6; V gene: TRBV4-2
CDR3 protein: CASSLASQGLRDQYF; CDR3 DNA: TGTGCCAGCAGCTTAGCATCCCAGGGGCTAAGGGACCAGTACTTC; D gene: NA; clone size: NA; J gene: TRBJ2-5; V gene: TRBV7-6
CDR3 protein: CASSQDDRYYGYTF; CDR3 DNA: TGTGCCAGCAGCCAAGATGACCGATACTATGGCTACACCTTC; D gene: NA; clone size: NA; J gene: TRBJ1-2; V gene: TRBV9
CDR3 protein: CASTQDRGNYDQYF; CDR3 DNA: TGTGCCAGCACCCAGGACAGGGGAAACTACGACCAGTACTTC; D gene: TRBD1; clone size: NA; J gene: TRBJ2-7; V gene: TRBV2
CDR3 protein: CASSVPAASGRVETQYF; CDR3 DNA: TGTGCCAGCAGTGTGCCCGCGGCTAGCGGGAGGGTGGAGACCCAGTACTTC; D gene: TRBD2; clone size: NA; J gene: TRBJ2-5; V gene: TRBV2
CDR3 protein: CASSRTGVDGYTF; CDR3 DNA: TGTGCCAGCAGCCGGACAGGGGTTGACGGCTACACCTTC; D gene: TRBD1; clone size: many; J gene: TRBJ1-2; V gene: TRBV7-9
CDR3 protein: CASSDRDRPWVPEKAFF; CDR3 DNA: TGTGCCAGTAGTGACCGGGACAGACCGTGGGTGCCCGAGAAGGCTTTCTTT; D gene: TRBD1; clone size: few; J gene: TRBJ1-1; V gene: TRBV19
CDR3 protein: CASSKDRVNTEAFF; CDR3 DNA: TGTGCCAGCAGCAAGGACAGAGTGAACACTGAAGCTTTCTTT; D gene: NA; clone size: many; J gene: TRBJ1-1; V gene: TRBV7-9
CDR3 protein: CASSRAGTAPNQPQHF; CDR3 DNA: TGTGCCAGCTCACGGGCGGGGACAGCGCCCAATCAGCCCCAGCATTTT; D gene: TRBD1; clone size: NA; J gene: TRBJ1-5; V gene: TRBV9
CDR3 protein: CASKAGSDTEAFF; CDR3 DNA: TGTGCCAGCAAGGCGGGGTCGGACACTGAAGCTTTCTTT; D gene: NA; clone size: few; J gene: TRBJ1-1; V gene: TRBV2
CDR3 protein: CASSPLSPPNTEAFF; CDR3 DNA: TGTGCCAGCAGCCCCCTGTCGCCGCCGAACACTGAAGCTTTCTTT; D gene: NA; clone size: many; J gene: TRBJ1-1; V gene: TRBV5-5
CDR3 protein: CASSSSLGRSYEQYF; CDR3 DNA: TGCGCCAGCAGCTCCAGCCTAGGCCGATCCTACGAGCAGTACTTC; D gene: NA; clone size: NA; J gene: TRBJ2-7; V gene: TRBV5-1
CDR3 protein: CASSLFGGPLVWGYTF; CDR3 DNA: TGTGCCAGCAGTTTATTCGGGGGGCCCCTCGTATGGGGCTACACCTTC; D gene: NA; clone size: NA; J gene: TRBJ1-2; V gene: TRBV25-1
CDR3 protein: CAPGMGRRYGYTF; CDR3 DNA: TGTGCCCCGGGGATGGGACGCCGGTATGGCTACACCTTC; D gene: NA; clone size: NA; J gene: TRBJ1-2; V gene: TRBV24-1
CDR3 protein: CASKGGWASNTEAFF; CDR3 DNA: TGTGCCAGTAAGGGGGGTTGGGCCTCGAACACTGAAGCTTTCTTT; D gene: NA; clone size: few; J gene: TRBJ1-1; V gene: TRBV19
CDR3 protein: CASYEGLHNYGYTF; CDR3 DNA: TGCGCCAGCTATGAAGGACTGCACAACTATGGCTACACCTTC; D gene: NA; clone size: few; J gene: TRBJ1-2; V gene: TRBV5-1
CDR3 protein: CASSFVRAGEQYF; CDR3 DNA: TGTGCCAGTAGTTTTGTAAGAGCCGGCGAGCAGTACTTC; D gene: NA; clone size: NA; J gene: TRBJ2-7; V gene: TRBV19
CDR3 protein: CASSPTETQCF; CDR3 DNA: TGTGCCAGCTCACCAACGGAGACCCAGTGCTTC; D gene: NA; clone size: NA; J gene: TRBJ2-5; V gene: TRBV19
CDR3 protein: CASILLRGYGAAFF; CDR3 DNA: TGTGCCAGCATCTTACTCAGGGGGTACGGCGCGGCTTTCTTT; D gene: TRBD1; clone size: few; J gene: TRBJ1-1; V gene: TRBV2
CDR3 protein: CSVGGEVGESYGYTF; CDR3 DNA: TGCAGCGTGGGGGGGGAGGTGGGGGAAAGCTATGGCTACACCTTC; D gene: NA; clone size: NA; J gene: TRBJ1-2; V gene: TRBV29-1
CDR3 protein: CSAGQGPLEPQYF; CDR3 DNA: TGCAGTGCTGGACAGGGCCCCTTGGAACCCCAGTACTTC; D gene: TRBD1; clone size: NA; J gene: TRBJ2-5; V gene: TRBV25-1
CDR3 protein: CASFPGLAGGLYEQYF; CDR3 DNA: TGTGCCTCCTTTCCGGGACTAGCGGGAGGTTTGTACGAGCAGTACTTC; D gene: TRBD2; clone size: few; J gene: TRBJ2-7; V gene: TRBV10-3
CDR3 protein: CASSSPGRTSYEQYF; CDR3 DNA: TGCGCCAGCAGCTCCCCCGGCAGGACCAGCTACGAGCAGTACTTC; D gene: NA; clone size: NA; J gene: TRBJ2-7; V gene: TRBV5-1
CDR3 protein: CASSPDRGLNTEAFF; CDR3 DNA: TGTGCCAGCAGCCCGGACAGGGGGCTGAACACTGAAGCTTTCTTT; D gene: TRBD1; clone size: few; J gene: TRBJ1-1; V gene: TRBV7-9
CDR3 protein: CASSQAGEGNQPQHF; CDR3 DNA: TGTGCCAGCAGCCAAGCGGGGGAAGGCAATCAGCCCCAGCATTTT; D gene: NA; clone size: few; J gene: TRBJ1-5; V gene: TRBV9
CDR3 protein: CATSDATRPQHF; CDR3 DNA: TGTGCCACCAGTGACGCAACCAGGCCCCAGCATTTT; D gene: NA; clone size: many; J gene: TRBJ1-5; V gene: TRBV24-1
CDR3 protein: CASSLTGGAFF; CDR3 DNA: TGTGCCAGCAGTCTGACAGGGGGCGCTTTCTTT; D gene: TRBD1; clone size: NA; J gene: TRBJ1-1; V gene: TRBV7-3
CDR3 protein: CASTFEGGELFF; CDR3 DNA: TGTGCCAGCACATTTGAAGGCGGGGAGCTGTTTTTT; D gene: NA; clone size: NA; J gene: TRBJ2-2; V gene: TRBV11-2
CDR3 protein: CATSRGGSNQPQHF; CDR3 DNA: TGTGCCACCAGCAGAGGCGGTAGCAATCAGCCCCAGCATTTT; D gene: NA; clone size: many; J gene: TRBJ1-5; V gene: TRBV15
CDR3 protein: CASSLTAGGETQYF; CDR3 DNA: TGTGCCAGCAGCTTAACGGCGGGAGGAGAGACCCAGTACTTC; D gene: TRBD2; clone size: many; J gene: TRBJ2-5; V gene: TRBV13
CDR3 protein: CASALGGVRDMNTEAFF; CDR3 DNA: TGTGCCAGCGCTCTGGGGGGCGTCAGAGATATGAACACTGAAGCTTTCTTT; D gene: NA; clone size: NA; J gene: TRBJ1-1; V gene: TRBV25-1